This TCR beta chain was retrieved from a study of T-cell reconstitution after alpha-beta-depleted transplantation in children. V dropped 3 bases and J dropped 2; count of bases not matched to a gene: 7. Germline V gene lookup returns CDR1 SGHRS and CDR2 YFSETQ. The CDR3 spans 17 residues. Unique molecular identifiers were used in preparing the TCRbeta library. TCRdb passed the PCR reads through MiXCR, listing each CDR3 protein once. The sample consists of 580,000 or so distinct CDR3 sequences, more than 20% of them appearing once. The origin of this receptor is a boy in the first two years of life who had a stem cell transplant for acute myeloid leukemia, so the T cells may come from the graft donor. The sample consisted of PBMCs, mostly from graft donor cells, taken 360 days after TCRalphabeta/CD19-depleted stem cell transplant. V usage is TRBV5-1 and J usage is TRBJ2-5, with TRBD2 identical over 13 bases. CDR3: CASSSWGTSGTQETQYF. The CDR3 DNA reads as TGCGCCAGCAGCTCGTGGGGGACTAGCGGGACTCAAGAGACCCAGTACTTC.